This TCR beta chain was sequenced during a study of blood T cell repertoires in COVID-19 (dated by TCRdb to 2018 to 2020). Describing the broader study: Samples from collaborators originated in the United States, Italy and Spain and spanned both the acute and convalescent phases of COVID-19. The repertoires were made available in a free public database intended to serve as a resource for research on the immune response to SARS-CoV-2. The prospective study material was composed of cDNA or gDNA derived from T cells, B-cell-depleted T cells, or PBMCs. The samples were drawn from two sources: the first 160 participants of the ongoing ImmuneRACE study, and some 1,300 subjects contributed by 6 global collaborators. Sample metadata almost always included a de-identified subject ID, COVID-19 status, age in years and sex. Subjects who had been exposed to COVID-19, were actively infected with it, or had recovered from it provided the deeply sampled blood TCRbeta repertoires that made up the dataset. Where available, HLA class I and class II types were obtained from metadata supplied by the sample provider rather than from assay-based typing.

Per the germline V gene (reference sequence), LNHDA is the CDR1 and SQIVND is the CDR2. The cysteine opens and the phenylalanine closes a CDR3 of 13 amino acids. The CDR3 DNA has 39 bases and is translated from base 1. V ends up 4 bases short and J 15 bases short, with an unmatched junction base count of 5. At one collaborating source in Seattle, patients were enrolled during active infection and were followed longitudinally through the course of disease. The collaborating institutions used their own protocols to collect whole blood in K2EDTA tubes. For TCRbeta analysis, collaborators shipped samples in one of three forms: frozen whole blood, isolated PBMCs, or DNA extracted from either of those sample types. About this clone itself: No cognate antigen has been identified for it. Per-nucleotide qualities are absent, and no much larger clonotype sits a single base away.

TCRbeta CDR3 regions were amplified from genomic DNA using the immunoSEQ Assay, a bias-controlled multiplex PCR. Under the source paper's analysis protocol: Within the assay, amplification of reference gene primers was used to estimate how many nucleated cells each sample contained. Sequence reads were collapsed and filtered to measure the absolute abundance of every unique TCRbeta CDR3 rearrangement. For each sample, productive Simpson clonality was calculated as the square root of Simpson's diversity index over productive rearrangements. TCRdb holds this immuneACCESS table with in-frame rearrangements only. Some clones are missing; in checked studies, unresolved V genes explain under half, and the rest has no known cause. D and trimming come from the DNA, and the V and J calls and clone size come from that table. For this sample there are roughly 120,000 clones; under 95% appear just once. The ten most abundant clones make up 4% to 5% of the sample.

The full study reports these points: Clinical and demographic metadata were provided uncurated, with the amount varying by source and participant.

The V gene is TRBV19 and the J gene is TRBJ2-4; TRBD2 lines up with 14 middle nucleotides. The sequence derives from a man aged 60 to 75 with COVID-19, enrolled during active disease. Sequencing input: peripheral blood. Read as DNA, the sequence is TGTGCCAGTAGTAGGGGACTAGCGGGAGTTAGGTACTTC. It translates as CASSRGLAGVRYF.